Below, 8 T cell receptor beta chains from the same sample are listed, as sequenced in a study of blood T cell repertoires in COVID-19. Sequenced by immunoSEQ multiplex PCR; TCRdb stores in-frame clones only, minus some. The data hold 250,000 to 350,000 clones, with around 85% observed a single time. The sequencing input was peripheral blood. These receptors all come from a human donor with COVID-19, enrolled during active disease. The donor label of this sample is uncertain.

The chain recombines TRBV5-1 with TRBJ2-5, with TRBD1 matching over 7 bases. With 1 base clipped from V and 1 base from J, the junction kept 4 bases outside the gene matches. From germline, CDR1 is SGHRS and CDR2 YFSETQ. CDR3 length: 15 amino acids. As DNA, the CDR3 is TGCGCCAGCAGCTTGAGTACAGGGGTCCAAGAGACCCAGTACTTC. This translates into CASSLSTGVQETQYF.

This chain connects TRBV9 to TRBJ1-2; tentative D call: TRBD1 (5 bases). The CDR3 contains 13 residues. The V and J ends lost 3 bases and 8 bases respectively, with 14 bases between them. Germline V gene sequence: CDR1 SGDLS, CDR2 YYNGEE. The CDR3 loop reads CASSAGLSGGYTF. CDR3 DNA: TGTGCCAGCAGCGCGGGACTATCTGGGGGCTACACCTTC.

The chain recombines TRBV5-1 with TRBJ1-2; 11 nucleotides match TRBD1. Trimming took 0 bases from V and 2 from J; bases not matched to a gene: 6. The germline gives CDR1 SGHRS, CDR2 YFSETQ. There are 17 residues in the CDR3. CDR3 region: CASSLAGQGARNYGYTF. The CDR3 nucleotides read TGCGCCAGCAGCTTGGCCGGACAGGGGGCGCGAAACTATGGCTACACCTTC. Based on the CDR3 plus reference TRBV5-1 and TRBJ1-2, the full variable domain is KAGVTQTPRYLIKTRGQQVTLSCSPISGHRSVSWYQQTPGQGLQFLFEYFSETQRNKGNFPGRFSGRQFSNSRSEMNVSTLELGDSALYLCASSLAGQGARNYGYTFGSGTRLTVV.

This chain connects TRBV3-1 (or the pseudogene TRBV3-2) to TRBJ1-1; D is uncertain. Germline CDR1 is LGHDT and CDR2 is YNNKEL (reference sequence). The CDR3 extends over 16 amino acids. Trimming took off 4 bases at V and 1 base at J, with 16 bases between the two ends. The CDR3 DNA reads as TGTGCCAGCAGCCCGTCCGTCGGAGCTCAGAACACTGAAGCTTTCTTT. Amino acids: CASSPSVGAQNTEAFF.

In DNA form, the CDR3 reads TGTGCCAGCAGCGGTGGAGCAAGTAATCAGCCCCAGCATTTT. The encoded protein is CASSGGASNQPQHF. This chain connects TRBV9 to TRBJ1-5; D gene unclear. CDR1 is SGDLS and CDR2 is YYNGEE in the germline V gene. The CDR3 covers 14 residues. Between the trimmed V and J ends, which lost 3 bases and 4 bases, there was a span of 11 bases.

This sequence joins TRBV6-8 and TRBJ1-1, with 8 bases matching TRBD1. CDR1 is MNHGY, CDR2 SAAAGT, per germline. Trimming removed 11 bases from V and 4 bases from J; junction bases left unmatched: 21. CDR3 length: 17 amino acids. CDR3 sequence (DNA): TGTGCCTTCCTCCCCGAGCGAAGCCGGGACAGGTTCACTGAAGCTTTCTTT. It encodes CAFLPERSRDRFTEAFF.

The chain joins TRBV27 to TRBJ1-6; possible D gene TRBD1, 5 bases. The V gene's germline CDR1 is MNHEY and CDR2 SMNVEV (reference sequence). Trimming stripped 2 bases from V and 6 bases from J, with 8 bases between. The CDR3 covers 14 residues. This CDR3 reads CASSLRRVNSPLHF. DNA for the CDR3: TGTGCCAGCAGTTTACGCAGGGTTAATTCACCCCTCCACTTT.

This clone was observed a handful of times. The chain has TRBV7-2 and TRBJ2-7; no reliable D call. CDR3 length: 12 residues. V gave up 6 bases and J gave up 4 bases, with 10 bases separating them. CDR1 is SGHTA and CDR2 is FQGNSA in the germline V gene. CDR3 sequence reads: CASSQQPYEQYF. CDR3 sequence (DNA): TGTGCCAGCAGTCAACAGCCATACGAGCAGTACTTC.